The clone carrying this TCR beta chain was seen repeatedly, ten times or more. These data are taken from a study of T cells in Graves' hyperthyroidism and ophthalmopathy. Per germline, CDR1 SNHLY and CDR2 FYNNEI. The CDR3 consists of 14 residues. V gave up 6 bases and J gave up 1 base; unmatched junction bases: 3. TCR beta CDR3 region amplification was performed from RNA transcripts. When the TCR CDR3 underwent first-round RT-PCR, the HTBI primer set was used. TCRdb processed the multiplex PCR reads anew with MiXCR; each CDR3 protein has one entry. Of 300,000 or so distinct CDR3 sequences in the sample, around a sixth are singletons; the top ten hold 33%.

The chain carries TRBV2 and TRBJ1-1, with 9 bases aligning to TRBD1. Source material: blood. The sequence derives from a young man with Graves' hyperthyroidism. CDR3 sequence reads: CASRRGQGNTEAFF. CDR3 nucleotides: TGTGCCAGCAGGCGGGGACAGGGGAACACTGAAGCTTTCTTT.